The 17 T cell receptor beta chains in this list originate from one sample, sequenced in a study of blood T cell repertoires in COVID-19. Method: immunoSEQ multiplex PCR; TCRdb's copy keeps in-frame clones and lacks some. Found here are a few hundred thousand clones, 87% of them singletons; the top ten hold approximately 1%. Sequencing was performed on PBMCs or T cells enriched from blood (not recorded which). Receptors were obtained from a woman in her 30s who had recovered from COVID-19.

This rearrangement joins TRBV11-3 to TRBJ2-1; 10 bases line up with TRBD2. The CDR3 extends over 14 amino acids. V lost 0 bases to trimming and J lost 9 bases; unmatched junction nucleotides: 2. Germline CDR1 is SGHNT and CDR2 is YENEEA. In DNA, the CDR3 is TGTGCCAGCAGCTTAGATAGCGGGGGGCGTGAGCAGTTCTTC. The encoded protein is CASSLDSGGREQFF. The variable domain in full, with the rest retrieved from reference TRBV11-3 and TRBJ2-1, is EAGVVQSPRYKIIEKKQPVAFWCNPISGHNTLYWYLQNLGQGPELLIRYENEEAVDDSQLPKDRFSAERLKGVDSTLKIQPAELGDSAVYLCASSLDSGGREQFFGPGTRLTVL.

The chain joins TRBV10-3 to TRBJ2-2, with 8 bases identical to TRBD2. The CDR3 totals 18 residues. V shed 0 bases and J 4 bases; nucleotides not matched to a gene: 10. Germline V lookup: CDR1 ENHRY, CDR2 SYGVKD. CDR3 nucleotides: TGTGCCATCAGTGAGTCGACTCGAGTAGCGGGGCTCACCGGGGAGCTGTTTTTT. Translated, it gives CAISESTRVAGLTGELFF.

The gene calls are TRBV19 and TRBJ1-1, with TRBD1 as a possible D gene (6 bases). Trimming took off 4 bases at V and 1 base at J, with 7 bases between the two ends. There are 13 residues in the CDR3. The germline gives CDR1 LNHDA, CDR2 SQIVND (reference sequence). CDR3 protein: CASSKTGNTEAFF. The CDR3 DNA sequence: TGTGCCAGTAGTAAGACAGGGAACACTGAAGCTTTCTTT.

This chain connects TRBV28 to TRBJ1-1; 8 nucleotides agree with TRBD1. This CDR3 spans 15 amino acids. CDR1 and CDR2 (germline): MDHEN, SYDVKM. Losses at the gene ends were 3 bases for V and 2 bases for J; bases not matched to a gene: 5. The CDR3 here is CASSFRTGSNTEAFF. In DNA form, the CDR3 reads TGTGCCAGCAGTTTTAGGACAGGGAGCAACACTGAAGCTTTCTTT.

The J gene is TRBJ1-5, the V gene TRBV28, with unresolved D. CDR1 and CDR2 (germline): MDHEN, SYDVKM. Trimming pared 7 bases from V and 0 bases from J, leaving 16 bases between. This CDR3 comprises 16 residues. CDR3 amino acids: CASMLAPAYSNQPQHF. The CDR3 DNA reads TGTGCCAGCATGTTAGCTCCGGCCTATAGCAATCAGCCCCAGCATTTT.

This rearrangement joins TRBV27 to TRBJ1-4; D might be TRBD1 (6 bases). The V end lost 0 bases, the J end lost 4 bases, and 12 bases lay between the germline ends. The CDR3 contains 16 residues. The V gene's germline CDR1 is MNHEY and CDR2 SMNVEV (reference sequence). Written as DNA, the CDR3 is TGTGCCAGCAGTTTATCACTACAGGGAGTTAATGAAAAACTGTTTTTT. It encodes CASSLSLQGVNEKLFF.

The V gene is TRBV19, the J gene TRBJ2-1; tentatively, D is TRBD1 (6 bases). The V end lost 3 bases, the J end lost 4 bases, and 16 bases lay between the germline ends. The CDR3 is 16 residues long. Germline-derived CDR1 and CDR2 are LNHDA and SQIVND (reference sequence). CDR3 bases: TGTGCCAGTAGTATGGACGTTGGGACAATATACAATGAGCAGTTCTTC. It is translated as CASSMDVGTIYNEQFF.

The chain employs TRBV18 and TRBJ1-2, with D hard to call. Germline CDR1 and CDR2: KGHSH and LQKENI. The V and J ends lost 1 base and 3 bases respectively, with 6 bases between them. The CDR3 extends over 13 amino acids. The DNA for the CDR3 is TGTGCCAGCTCACCACGGGGAGACTATGGCTACACCTTC. This encodes CASSPRGDYGYTF.

The chain is built from TRBV12-3 or TRBV12-4 and TRBJ1-5; D is uncertain. Trimming removed 6 bases at V and 6 bases at J, with 12 bases between. The CDR3 has 13 amino acids. In DNA, the CDR3 is TGTGCCAGCAGGGGCTTGGAGGGTCAGCCCCAGCATTTT. Residues: CASRGLEGQPQHF.

The chain links TRBV11-2 to TRBJ2-1; 14 bases map to TRBD2. The CDR3 runs 15 residues. The V gene's germline CDR1 is SGHAT and CDR2 FQNNGV. After removal of 6 bases from V and 6 bases from J, the junction contained 4 bases not matched to a gene. The CDR3 protein is CASRGGLAGGNEQFF. DNA for the CDR3: TGTGCCAGCAGGGGAGGACTAGCGGGGGGCAATGAGCAGTTCTTC. Based on the CDR3 plus reference TRBV11-2 and TRBJ2-1, the full variable domain is EAGVAQSPRYKIIEKRQSVAFWCNPISGHATLYWYQQILGQGPKLLIQFQNNGVVDDSQLPKDRFSAERLKGVDSTLKIQPAKLEDSAVYLCASRGGLAGGNEQFFGPGTRLTVL.

The J gene is TRBJ1-6, the V gene TRBV5-1, with D perhaps matching TRBD1 (5 bases). This CDR3 has 16 amino acids. Looked up from germline, CDR1 is SGHRS and CDR2 is YFSETQ. V was clipped by 4 bases and J by 0 bases, with 11 bases between them. The CDR3 coding sequence is TGCGCCAGCAGCCCAGGGTTAAACTCCTATAATTCACCCCTCCACTTT. Amino acids: CASSPGLNSYNSPLHF.

This chain connects TRBV7-6 to TRBJ2-2; TRBD2 matches at 7 bases. Germline-derived CDR1 and CDR2 are SGHVS and FNYEAQ. The CDR3 is made up of 16 amino acids. Losses at the gene ends were 5 bases for V and 4 bases for J; bases not matched to a gene: 10. As DNA, the CDR3 is TGTGCCAGCAGCACACTAGCGTCATCCAGCACCGGGGAGCTGTTTTTT. Amino acids: CASSTLASSSTGELFF.

The chain links TRBV7-8 to TRBJ2-5; 10 bases map to TRBD1. Germline CDR1 SGHVS, CDR2 FQNEAQ. The CDR3 totals 15 residues. Germline trimming cut 7 bases from V and 1 base from J; bases unmatched to any gene: 6. CDR3 DNA sequence: TGTGCCAGCACCTCCGGGACAGGGGCCCAAGAGACCCAGTACTTC. It codes for CASTSGTGAQETQYF. Looking up the rest from reference TRBV7-8 and TRBJ2-5 gives the full variable domain: GAGVSQSPRYKVAKRGQDVALRCDPISGHVSLFWYQQALGQGPEFLTYFQNEAQLDKSGLPSDRFFAERPEGSVSTLKIQRTQQEDSAVYLCASTSGTGAQETQYFGPGTRLLVL.

The CDR3 DNA reads as TGTGCCAGTAGTATAAGGCTTCCCCCCGGGAACAATCAGCCCCAGCATTTT. Translation: CASSIRLPPGNNQPQHF. The V and J genes are TRBV19 and TRBJ1-5; D is unresolved. CDR1 is LNHDA and CDR2 is SQIVND in the germline V gene (reference sequence). This CDR3 has 17 residues. Between the trimmed V and J ends, which lost 2 bases and 3 bases, there was a span of 17 bases.

The chain has TRBV28 and TRBJ1-5; a possible D gene is TRBD1 (5 bases). Germline CDR1 reads MDHEN; CDR2 reads SYDVKM. The CDR3 is made up of 16 amino acids. Trimming removed 3 bases from V and 1 base from J, with 13 bases in between. This chain's CDR3 is CASSFGGRGSNQPQHF. The DNA for the CDR3 is TGTGCCAGCAGTTTTGGAGGGAGGGGAAGCAATCAGCCCCAGCATTTT.

The gene calls are TRBV18 and TRBJ1-5, with TRBD1 as a possible D gene (6 bases). The length of the CDR3 is 14 residues. Per the germline V gene, CDR1 is KGHSH and CDR2 is LQKENI. V lost 4 bases and J lost 3, with 10 bases in between. The CDR3 loop reads CASSRGTHNQPQHF. The DNA of the CDR3 is TGTGCCAGCTCACGAGGGACACACAATCAGCCCCAGCATTTT.

The chain recombines TRBV6-2 or TRBV6-3 with TRBJ1-3; D may be TRBD1 (6 bases). The V end lost 2 bases, the J end lost 0 bases, and 14 bases lay between the germline ends. The CDR3 spans 17 residues. Germline CDR1 is MNHEY and CDR2 is SVGEGT. The CDR3 loop reads CASSYHRDTFSGNTIYF. In DNA, the CDR3 is TGTGCCAGCAGTTACCACCGGGACACGTTCTCTGGAAACACCATATATTTT.